A selection of T cell receptor beta chains follows, all from one sample in a study of shared clonotypes between healthy human individuals. Libraries were prepared by immunoSEQ multiplex PCR; TCRdb keeps only in-frame clonotypes and omits some of them. Here the sample spans about 1.5 million clones, under 99% being singletons. The sequenced sample was naive CD4+ T cells sorted from blood. The receptors originated from a man aged 25 to 40 in good health. The CDR3 runs from the conserved cysteine through the conserved F or W. The D gene is left open where the match is weak.

v_gene	j_gene	d_gene	CDR3aa	CDR3nt
TRBV15	TRBJ2-7	-	CATSRGWPGPYEQYF	TGTGCCACCAGCAGAGGATGGCCCGGGCCCTACGAGCAGTACTTC
TRBV7-2	TRBJ1-1	-	CASSLEGRGDTEAFF	TGTGCCAGCAGCTTAGAGGGGCGAGGTGACACTGAAGCTTTCTTT
TRBV18	TRBJ1-2	-	CASSPTVNYGYTF	TGTGCCAGCTCACCGACAGTTAACTATGGCTACACCTTC
TRBV28	TRBJ2-1	-	CASNPGQSSYNEQFF	TGTGCCAGCAACCCCGGACAGAGCTCCTACAATGAGCAGTTCTTC
TRBV6-5	TRBJ2-3	-	CASSSRGLGTDTQYF	TGTGCCAGCAGTAGCCGGGGCCTAGGCACAGATACGCAGTATTTT
TRBV28	TRBJ1-5	-	CASNVRGGPRQPQHF	TGTGCCAGCAACGTGCGGGGAGGCCCTAGGCAGCCCCAGCATTTT
TRBV7-9	TRBJ2-7	TRBD2	CASSWSGRYSYEQYF	TGTGCCAGCAGCTGGAGCGGGAGGTACTCCTACGAGCAGTACTTC
TRBV11-3	TRBJ2-3	-	CASSLERDTQYF	TGTGCCAGCAGCTTAGAAAGAGATACGCAGTATTTT
TRBV6-5	TRBJ2-3	-	CASSPRWDTQYF	TGTGCCAGCAGCCCTAGGTGGGATACGCAGTATTTT
TRBV5-5	TRBJ2-3	-	CASSQRLGTRSTDTQYF	TGTGCCAGCAGTCAACGTTTGGGGACAAGAAGCACAGATACGCAGTATTTT
TRBV18	TRBJ2-4	TRBD1	CASSPSNPGQGNIQYF	TGTGCCAGCTCACCATCAAATCCGGGACAGGGGAACATTCAGTACTTC
TRBV5-1	TRBJ1-5	-	CASSLDAGSGQPQHF	TGCGCCAGCAGCTTGGATGCAGGGTCGGGTCAGCCCCAGCATTTT
TRBV7-9	TRBJ2-7	-	CASSPRTVSSYEQYF	TGTGCCAGCAGCCCCCGAACGGTGAGCTCCTACGAGCAGTACTTC
TRBV15	TRBJ1-1	-	CATSRDTANTEAFF	TGTGCCACCAGCAGAGATACGGCGAACACTGAAGCTTTCTTT
TRBV12-5	TRBJ2-1	TRBD2	CASGLIPIGASGYNEQFF	TGTGCTAGTGGTTTGATACCAATAGGGGCTAGCGGATACAATGAGCAGTTCTTC
TRBV5-1	TRBJ2-7	-	CASSLQGSQPYEQYF	TGCGCCAGCAGCTTACAGGGAAGCCAGCCCTACGAGCAGTACTTC
TRBV7-9	TRBJ2-1	-	CANNRGGSYNEQFF	TGTGCCAACAACAGGGGGGGCTCCTACAATGAGCAGTTCTTC
TRBV27	TRBJ2-6	TRBD1	CASSLRIGDRASSGANVLTF	TGTGCCAGCAGTTTACGTATAGGGGACAGGGCCTCCTCTGGGGCCAACGTCCTGACTTTC
TRBV29-1	TRBJ2-7	TRBD1	CSVHLEGQGLYEQYF	TGCAGCGTTCATTTGGAGGGACAGGGCCTCTACGAGCAGTACTTC
TRBV9	TRBJ2-2	-	CASSVVSNTGELFF	TGTGCCAGCAGCGTAGTCTCGAACACCGGGGAGCTGTTTTTT
TRBV5-4	TRBJ1-1	-	CASSLMGLMGTEAFF	TGTGCCAGCAGCTTAATGGGGCTGATGGGCACTGAAGCTTTCTTT
TRBV10-3	TRBJ2-3	-	CAISGDPGTDTQYF	TGTGCCATCAGTGGGGACCCGGGCACAGATACGCAGTATTTT